Each of the 24 T cell receptor beta chains below was sequenced from the same sample in a study of somatic mutations in cytotoxic T cells in rheumatoid arthritis. The protocol was immunoSEQ multiplex PCR, while the TCRdb copy is restricted to in-frame clones and leaves out a portion. The table records about 11,000 clones, about 67% of them present only once. The sample comprised CD8+ T cells sorted from blood. Receptor source: an adult with rheumatoid arthritis.

CDR3 sequence: CASSARHTPPPYNEQFF. Here the CDR3 DNA reads TGCGCCAGCAGCGCGCGACACACACCCCCCCCCTACAATGAGCAGTTCTTC. The chain has TRBV4-1 and TRBJ2-1; D unclear. The CDR3 is 17 residues long. Germline V gene data show CDR1 as MGHRA and CDR2 as YSYEKL. With 5 bases removed from V and 2 bases from J, the gap between germline ends came to 19 bases.

The gene calls are TRBV25-1 and TRBJ2-7, with D possibly matching TRBD2 (6 bases). The CDR3 extends over 12 amino acids. Trimming removed 7 bases from V and 2 bases from J, with 9 bases in between. Germline V CDR1 and CDR2: MGHDK, SYGVNS. CDR3 coding DNA: TGTGCCAGCATAGGAGGGGCCTACGAGCAGTACTTC. Encoded protein: CASIGGAYEQYF.

The gene calls are TRBV15 and TRBJ2-1, with D tentatively TRBD1 or TRBD2 (7 bases each). Germline V CDR1 and CDR2: LNHNV, YYDKDF (reference sequence). The CDR3 totals 18 residues. V lost 0 bases and J 6 bases, leaving 21 bases between the germline ends. Here the CDR3 DNA reads TGTGCCACCAGCAGAGAGGGACCCAGGGGGGGGGTTGGCAATGAGCAGTTCTTC. Amino acid sequence: CATSREGPRGGVGNEQFF.

The rearrangement links TRBV4-3 to TRBJ1-5; D remains unclear. The CDR3 runs to 13 residues. Trimming pared 2 bases from V and 1 base from J, leaving 3 bases between. Germline-derived CDR1 and CDR2 are LGHNA and YSLEER. The CDR3 region has the DNA TGCGCCAGCAGCCAATTCAGCAATCAGCCCCAGCATTTT. This sequence encodes CASSQFSNQPQHF.

There are a few counts of this clone. J is TRBJ2-1 and V is TRBV4-1; D call uncertain. Per the germline V gene, CDR1 is MGHRA and CDR2 is YSYEKL. The CDR3 is made up of 14 amino acids. V gave up 0 bases and J gave up 6 bases, with 9 bases separating them. CDR3 in amino acids: CASSQEGRGNEQFF. CDR3 DNA: TGCGCCAGCAGCCAAGAAGGCCGAGGCAATGAGCAGTTCTTC.

The chain uses TRBV6-1 and TRBJ2-7; D is ambiguous. Looked up from germline, CDR1 is MNHNS and CDR2 is SASEGT. The CDR3 has 13 amino acids. The germline V and J ends were trimmed by 2 bases and 2 bases, with 7 bases remaining between them. The CDR3 bases are TGTGCCAGCAGTGAACATGTTCCCTACGAGCAGTACTTC. The encoded protein is CASSEHVPYEQYF.

In nucleotides, the CDR3 is TGTGCCAGCAGCTTGGGCGTACTCTCCTACGAGCAGTACTTC. Translating it yields CASSLGVLSYEQYF. V usage is TRBV11-3 and J usage is TRBJ2-7, with D hard to call. The CDR3 runs to 14 residues. V lost 3 bases, J lost 0 bases, and 9 bases lay in between. Germline CDR1 and CDR2: SGHNT and YENEEA.

The V call is TRBV13, the J call TRBJ1-1; D gene unclear. Trimming left V 0 bases short and J 7 bases short, with 9 bases between. The germline V gene has CDR1 PRHDT and CDR2 FYEKMQ (reference sequence). The CDR3 totals 13 residues. Here the CDR3 reads CASSLGHTHEAFF. For the CDR3, the DNA is TGTGCCAGCAGCTTAGGTCACACCCATGAAGCTTTCTTT.

The V gene is TRBV11-2, the J gene TRBJ2-1; 10 nucleotides line up with TRBD1. Germline V gene sequence: CDR1 SGHAT, CDR2 FQNNGV. The CDR3 consists of 13 residues. V dropped 6 bases and J dropped 9; count of bases not matched to a gene: 5. CDR3 residues: CASSLTGGSEQFF. The CDR3 nucleotides are TGTGCCAGCAGTCTGACAGGGGGCAGTGAGCAGTTCTTC.

This clone has just a few counts. This chain links TRBV27 with TRBJ1-2; D is undetermined. Germline CDR1 MNHEY, CDR2 SMNVEV (reference sequence). Trimming stripped 3 bases from V and 5 bases from J, with 10 bases between. The CDR3 length is 13 residues. The DNA for the CDR3 is TGTGCCAGCAGTTTTGGGAGACTTTATGGCTACACCTTC. Translation: CASSFGRLYGYTF.

A few counts support this clone. The V call is TRBV25-1, the J call TRBJ1-2; D gene ambiguous. Trimming cost V 5 bases and J 4 bases, with 11 bases left between them. The CDR3 contains 13 residues. Per germline, CDR1 MGHDK and CDR2 SYGVNS. This CDR3 is CASSLMGSYGYTF. The CDR3 nucleotides are TGTGCCAGCAGTCTTATGGGGAGCTATGGCTACACCTTC.

The J gene is TRBJ2-5, the V gene TRBV5-1; tentative D call: TRBD2 (6 bases). This CDR3 comprises 13 residues. V was clipped by 4 bases and J by 4 bases, with 11 bases between them. Germline V gene data show CDR1 as SGHRS and CDR2 as YFSETQ. CDR3 in amino acids: CASSPGGRETQYF. As DNA, the CDR3 is TGCGCCAGCAGCCCCGGGGGAAGAGAGACCCAGTACTTC.

This sequence joins TRBV7-4 and TRBJ2-7; no firm D call. V was pared by 1 base and J by 2 bases, with 18 bases between. CDR1 SGHVT and CDR2 SQSDAQ come from the germline V gene. The CDR3 contains 17 residues. The CDR3 DNA reads TGTGCCAGCAGCTTAGTGTATACAGATCGGGCTGCCTACGAGCAGTACTTC. It specifies CASSLVYTDRAAYEQYF.

The chain couples TRBV10-3 to TRBJ1-1; maybe TRBD1 (5 bases). The germline gives CDR1 ENHRY, CDR2 SYGVKD. Trimming took off 7 bases at V and 1 base at J, with 16 bases between the two ends. The CDR3 consists of 15 residues. CDR3 amino acids: CAIKGWGNQNTEAFF. The CDR3 DNA sequence: TGTGCCATCAAGGGGTGGGGGAACCAGAACACTGAAGCTTTCTTT.

V and J are TRBV28 and TRBJ2-1; possible D gene TRBD1, 6 bases. The length of the CDR3 is 14 residues. The V end was cut by 4 bases, the J end by 7 bases, with 14 bases between. Germline lookup yields CDR1 MDHEN and CDR2 SYDVKM. CDR3 in amino acids: CASSSRDTNNEQFF. As DNA, the CDR3 is TGTGCCAGCAGTTCTAGGGACACCAATAATGAGCAGTTCTTC.

The rearrangement links TRBV27 to TRBJ1-3; D remains ambiguous. Deletions cut 6 bases from V and 3 bases from J, with 9 bases between. The CDR3 extends over 13 amino acids. Germline assignment: CDR1 MNHEY and CDR2 SMNVEV (reference sequence). The chain's CDR3 is CASSYNLGNTIYF. CDR3 coding DNA: TGTGCCAGCAGCTATAATCTTGGAAACACCATATATTTT.

V is TRBV6-5 and J is TRBJ1-2, with a tentative D call TRBD1 (5 bases). Trimming took 6 bases from V and 0 from J, leaving 11 bases between them. Per germline, CDR1 MNHEY and CDR2 SVGAGI. CDR3 length: 14 residues. The chain's CDR3 is CASRVGGANYGYTF. CDR3 bases: TGTGCCAGCAGGGTTGGGGGGGCTAACTATGGCTACACCTTC.

The chain uses TRBV4-1 and TRBJ1-3; D is uncertain. This CDR3 contains 15 residues. Per germline, CDR1 MGHRA and CDR2 YSYEKL. Trimming left V 0 bases short and J 3 bases short, with 9 bases between. The CDR3 bases are TGCGCCAGCAGCCAAGAACCCCGACTTGGAAACACCATATATTTT. The encoded protein is CASSQEPRLGNTIYF.

The chain joins TRBV11-2 to TRBJ2-2, with 8 bases matching TRBD1. Trimming at V came to 4 bases and at J to 8 bases, leaving 6 bases not matched to a gene. Germline V lookup: CDR1 SGHAT, CDR2 FQNNGV. The CDR3 totals 14 residues. The CDR3 DNA follows: TGTGCCAGCAGCTCGCAGGGGGCGTCGGGGGAGCTGTTTTTT. Its translation: CASSSQGASGELFF.

This clone came up a few times. The V and J genes are TRBV5-4 and TRBJ1-6; weak D call: TRBD1 (5 bases). Germline lookup yields CDR1 SGHNT and CDR2 YYREEE (reference sequence). V was pared by 3 bases and J by 7 bases, with 11 bases between. The length of the CDR3 is 14 residues. The CDR3 DNA reads TGTGCCAGCAGCTACCTGGGGGGGAATTCACCCCTCCACTTT. It yields the protein CASSYLGGNSPLHF.

This clone was counted only a few times. This chain connects TRBV6-4 to TRBJ1-1; D not resolved. The CDR3 is 13 amino acids. Per the germline V gene, CDR1 is MRHNA and CDR2 is SNTAGT. The V gene lost 0 bases and the J gene lost 1 base, with 3 bases spanning the gap. The CDR3 sequence: CASSDSANTEAFF. Written as DNA, the CDR3 is TGTGCCAGCAGTGACTCGGCGAACACTGAAGCTTTCTTT.

V is TRBV11-3 and J is TRBJ2-1; the match to TRBD2 covers 11 bases. Trimming cost V 0 bases and J 3 bases; bases outside gene matches: 1. The CDR3 consists of 16 residues. Germline V gene data show CDR1 as SGHNT and CDR2 as YENEEA. CDR3 DNA: TGTGCCAGCAGCTTAGATAGCGGGGGGGTCTACAATGAGCAGTTCTTC. It encodes CASSLDSGGVYNEQFF.

The V call is TRBV7-9, the J call TRBJ2-3; D may be TRBD1 or TRBD2 (5 bases each). Trimming took off 8 bases at V and 6 bases at J, with 15 bases between the two ends. This CDR3 contains 13 residues. Germline CDR1 reads SEHNR; CDR2 reads FQNEAQ (reference sequence). The CDR3 here is CASRGRHVDTQYF. DNA of the CDR3: TGTGCCAGCCGGGGACGACACGTTGATACGCAGTATTTT.

The CDR3 coding sequence is TGTGCCAGCAGTAACACGATTTGGGGAGCTCAAGAGACCCAGTACTTC. Translation: CASSNTIWGAQETQYF. The chain uses TRBV7-6 and TRBJ2-5, with D maybe TRBD2 (5 bases). V lost 6 bases and J 2 bases, leaving 19 bases between the germline ends. This CDR3 is built from 16 residues. The germline CDR1 and CDR2 sequences are SGHVS and FNYEAQ.